The 27 T cell receptor beta chains below all came from one sample that was sequenced in a study of PD-1 blockade in classical Hodgkin lymphoma (TCRdb year 2020). Libraries were prepared through the immunoSEQ multiplex PCR assay. The source is immuneACCESS, and TCRdb retained only in-frame sequences with V and J called. Part of the clones is not carried over; for the studies checked, unresolved V genes explain less than half of this, and the remainder is unexplained. The sample data list nearly 100,000 clones, and approximately 88% of these were observed just once. The ten largest clones represent 12% of the sample. Read against the paper, the sample's time point label means: cycle 1 day 1 (C1D1), immediately before nivolumab initiation. Every trial patient had relapsed following autologous stem cell transplantation, and prior brentuximab vedotin exposure was what differed among cohorts A, B and C.

This specimen was peripheral blood mononuclear cells (PBMCs), taken at baseline. These TCRs come from a human donor with classical Hodgkin lymphoma.

The genes are TRBV6-5 and TRBJ2-2; D gene ambiguous. V gave up 7 bases and J gave up 0 bases, with 9 bases separating them. Germline V lookup: CDR1 MNHEY, CDR2 SVGAGI. This CDR3 spans 14 amino acids. The CDR3 protein is CASNRGTNTGELFF. CDR3 DNA: TGTGCCAGCAATCGTGGAACGAACACCGGGGAGCTGTTTTTT.

J is TRBJ2-7 and V is TRBV19; D possibly uses TRBD1 or TRBD2 (5 bases each). The CDR3 is made up of 15 amino acids. V was cut by 6 bases and J by 3 bases, with 18 bases left in between. Germline V gives CDR1 LNHDA, CDR2 SQIVND (reference sequence). This CDR3 reads CASSTWGTANYEQYF. CDR3 nucleotides: TGTGCCAGTAGCACCTGGGGGACCGCCAACTACGAGCAGTACTTC.

This clone was detected only once. This chain uses TRBV19 with TRBJ2-2; D is ambiguous. Per germline, CDR1 LNHDA and CDR2 SQIVND (reference sequence). Between the trimmed V and J ends, which lost 0 bases and 6 bases, there was a span of 14 bases. The CDR3 is 16 residues long. CDR3 loop: CASSIESLPRAGELFF. As DNA, the CDR3 is TGTGCCAGTAGTATAGAATCCCTACCCCGGGCCGGGGAGCTGTTTTTT.

This clone showed up just once. This sequence joins TRBV27 and TRBJ1-4; tentative D call: TRBD1 (6 bases). CDR1 is MNHEY and CDR2 is SMNVEV in the germline V gene (reference sequence). The CDR3 is 16 amino acids. The V gene lost 6 bases and the J gene lost 2 bases, with 16 bases spanning the gap. CDR3 sequence reads: CASRIDGTGTNEKLFF. The CDR3 DNA reads as TGTGCCAGCAGAATAGACGGCACAGGGACTAATGAAAAACTGTTTTTT.

The rearrangement joins TRBV9 to TRBJ2-3, with D uncertain. Trimming took 0 bases from V and 4 from J, leaving 9 bases between them. The germline V gene encodes CDR1 SGDLS and CDR2 YYNGEE. CDR3 length: 14 amino acids. The CDR3 protein is CASSVAAISDTQYF. The CDR3 region has the DNA TGTGCCAGCAGCGTAGCGGCTATATCAGATACGCAGTATTTT.

The V and J genes are TRBV6-6 and TRBJ2-2; no definite D call. CDR1 MNHNY and CDR2 SVGAGI come from the germline V gene (reference sequence). CDR3 size: 14 residues. Trimming shortened V by 8 bases and J by 7 bases, and 17 bases separated the two germline ends. The CDR3 DNA reads as TGTGCCAGCGGATCCCAGCCCTCGAGCGGGGAGCTGTTTTTT. It yields the protein CASGSQPSSGELFF.

The chain is built from TRBV10-3 and TRBJ2-1; a weak D match, TRBD2 (7 bases). The CDR3 length is 17 residues. The V gene's germline CDR1 is ENHRY and CDR2 SYGVKD. Between the trimmed V and J ends, which lost 2 bases and 4 bases, there was a span of 18 bases. CDR3 in amino acids: CAISERGSGTTYNEQFF. The CDR3 DNA reads as TGTGCCATCAGTGAGAGGGGGAGCGGGACGACTTACAATGAGCAGTTCTTC.

The chain links TRBV19 to TRBJ2-2; tentatively, D is TRBD2 (5 bases). Germline V lookup: CDR1 LNHDA, CDR2 SQIVND (reference sequence). Trimming removed 3 bases from V and 3 bases from J, with 11 bases in between. The CDR3 has 15 residues. The CDR3: CASSILLSDTGELFF. The CDR3 DNA reads TGTGCCAGTAGTATCCTACTTAGCGACACCGGGGAGCTGTTTTTT.

This sequence joins TRBV2 and TRBJ2-3; no clear D gene. Germline CDR1 SNHLY, CDR2 FYNNEI. V was cut by 7 bases and J by 6 bases, with 14 bases left in between. There are 13 residues in the CDR3. The CDR3 nucleotides are TGTGCCAGCAACTTAGTCCAATCCGATACGCAGTATTTT. Translated: CASNLVQSDTQYF.

J is TRBJ2-5 and V is TRBV11-2; D gene uncertain. Germline V gives CDR1 SGHAT, CDR2 FQNNGV. V gave up 4 bases and J gave up 1 base, with 7 bases separating them. This CDR3 has 13 residues. The CDR3 region is CASSSAFQETQYF. CDR3 nucleotide sequence: TGTGCCAGCAGCTCCGCCTTCCAAGAGACCCAGTACTTC.

The V call is TRBV6-6, the J call TRBJ2-4; D call uncertain. Trimming removed 4 bases at V and 6 bases at J, with 16 bases between. The germline V gene has CDR1 MNHNY and CDR2 SVGAGI (reference sequence). CDR3 length equals 15 residues. The CDR3 loop is CASSSPTHGGNIQYF. DNA for the CDR3: TGTGCCAGCAGTTCTCCGACTCATGGCGGAAACATTCAGTACTTC.

The chain uses TRBV5-5 and TRBJ2-7, with TRBD1 matching over 9 bases. CDR3 length: 13 amino acids. With V trimmed by 7 bases and J by 5 bases, 7 bases remained unmatched. CDR1 is SGHKS and CDR2 is YYEKEE in the germline V gene (reference sequence). The DNA for the CDR3 is TGTGCCAGCGGCCGGGACAGGGACCACGAGCAGTACTTC. Translating gives CASGRDRDHEQYF. Complete variable domain (other parts from reference TRBV5-5 and TRBJ2-7): DAGVTQSPTHLIKTRGQQVTLRCSPISGHKSVSWYQQVLGQGPQFIFQYYEKEERGRGNFPDRFSARQFPNYSSELNVNALLLGDSALYLCASGRDRDHEQYFGPGTRLTVT.

The rearrangement links TRBV30 to TRBJ2-7, with TRBD2 identical over 7 bases. With V trimmed by 3 bases and J by 3 bases, 11 bases remained unmatched. The CDR3 totals 15 residues. In germline, CDR1 is GTSNPN, CDR2 SVGIG (reference sequence). CDR3 amino acids: CAWSPSGAGHYEQYF. Here the CDR3 DNA reads TGTGCCTGGAGCCCATCGGGAGCGGGGCACTACGAGCAGTACTTC.

The rearrangement links TRBV10-3 to TRBJ2-1, with unresolved D. This CDR3 is built from 15 residues. CDR1 is ENHRY and CDR2 is SYGVKD in the germline V gene. The V gene lost 0 bases and the J gene lost 9 bases, with 15 bases spanning the gap. This CDR3 is CAISESAHERGEQFF. The CDR3 DNA sequence: TGTGCCATCAGTGAGTCAGCTCACGAGAGAGGTGAGCAGTTCTTC.

CDR3 in amino acids: CSVEKVGDSTFF. The CDR3 DNA follows: TGCAGCGTTGAGAAGGTTGGTGATTCAACTTTCTTT. This rearrangement joins TRBV29-1 to TRBJ1-1; D call uncertain. Germline CDR1 SQVTM, CDR2 ANQGSEA. The CDR3 sequence is 12 residues long. Between the trimmed V and J ends, which lost 3 bases and 12 bases, there was a span of 17 bases.

V gene TRBV10-2 combines with J gene TRBJ2-5; 8 bases match TRBD2. The germline V gene has CDR1 WSHSY and CDR2 SAAADI. CDR3 size: 13 residues. Losses at the gene ends were 6 bases for V and 3 bases for J; bases not matched to a gene: 3. CDR3 DNA sequence: TGCGCCAGCAGCCGAGCGGGGGAAGAGACCCAGTACTTC. Residues: CASSRAGEETQYF.

The chain uses TRBV28 and TRBJ2-1; perhaps TRBD2 as D (6 bases). Germline lookup yields CDR1 MDHEN and CDR2 SYDVKM. With 6 bases removed from V and 0 bases from J, the gap between germline ends came to 12 bases. This CDR3 is built from 15 residues. The CDR3 DNA sequence: TGTGCCAGCAGGGCCGGACTATCCTCCTACAATGAGCAGTTCTTC. Amino acid sequence: CASRAGLSSYNEQFF.

V and J are TRBV19 and TRBJ1-2, with D unresolved. The CDR3 loop spans 14 amino acids. Trimming left V 6 bases short and J 7 bases short, with 18 bases between. CDR1 LNHDA and CDR2 SQIVND come from the germline V gene (reference sequence). The CDR3: CASRGSGSAGGYTF. The CDR3 DNA sequence: TGTGCCAGTAGGGGCTCGGGGTCTGCTGGTGGCTACACCTTC.

The chain has TRBV6-1 and TRBJ2-6, with D possibly matching TRBD1 (5 bases). Deletions cut 6 bases from V and 4 bases from J, with 10 bases between. This CDR3 comprises 14 residues. Germline V gives CDR1 MNHNS, CDR2 SASEGT. The CDR3 sequence: CASRAGHGANVLTF. CDR3 nucleotides: TGTGCCAGCAGGGCAGGGCACGGGGCCAACGTCCTGACTTTC.

V is TRBV7-2 and J is TRBJ2-1, with 10 bases matching TRBD2. The CDR3 sequence is 13 residues long. Trimming took 5 bases from V and 15 from J; bases not matched to a gene: 10. Germline loops: CDR1 SGHTA, CDR2 FQGNSA. DNA for the CDR3: TGTGCCAGCAGCGCAACTAGCGGGGCTGGGGCGTTCTTC. Protein: CASSATSGAGAFF.

This chain uses TRBV11-2 with TRBJ2-1; 10 bases align to TRBD2. The CDR3 runs to 15 residues. After removal of 3 bases from V and 5 bases from J, the junction contained 4 bases not matched to a gene. The germline V gene has CDR1 SGHAT and CDR2 FQNNGV. This CDR3 reads CASSFVLAGDNEQFF. The CDR3 DNA reads TGTGCCAGCAGCTTCGTGCTAGCGGGAGACAATGAGCAGTTCTTC.

The chain links TRBV27 to TRBJ2-1, with 16 bases that match TRBD2. The V and J ends lost 4 bases and 8 bases, in that order; junction bases with no gene match: 2. CDR3 size: 15 residues. CDR1 is MNHEY, CDR2 SMNVEV, per germline (reference sequence). The CDR3 here is CASSSGTSGGDEQFF. Written as DNA, the CDR3 is TGTGCCAGCAGTTCCGGGACTAGCGGGGGGGATGAGCAGTTCTTC.

Details on this clone: This CDR3 fails to terminate in the conserved phenylalanine or tryptophan, so it likely reflects a read error. The CDR3 nucleotides read TGTGCCAGCAGTAGTGTCGGGTTAGTCCCTGAAGCTTTCCTT. Its translation is CASSSVGLVPEAFL. This chain joins TRBV6-5 and TRBJ1-1; the D is unclear. Trimming shortened V by 5 bases and J by 6 bases, and 16 bases separated the two germline ends. Germline V lookup: CDR1 MNHEY, CDR2 SVGAGI. The CDR3 loop spans 14 amino acids.

The chain employs TRBV2 and TRBJ2-5; D tentatively reads TRBD1 or TRBD2 (5 bases each). The CDR3 length is 13 residues. CDR1 SNHLY and CDR2 FYNNEI come from the germline V gene. V was trimmed by 6 bases and J by 4 bases, leaving 12 bases between them. Here the CDR3 reads CASRPTRGETQYF. CDR3 in DNA: TGTGCCAGCAGACCTACTAGGGGAGAGACCCAGTACTTC.

The rearrangement joins TRBV5-1 to TRBJ2-1; D unclear. The V end lost 0 bases, the J end lost 5 bases, and 9 bases lay between the germline ends. This CDR3 is 14 amino acids long. Germline loops: CDR1 SGHRS, CDR2 YFSETQ. CDR3 sequence: CASSLDRGNNEQFF. The CDR3 DNA is TGCGCCAGCAGCTTGGACCGCGGAAACAATGAGCAGTTCTTC.

V gene TRBV11-2 combines with J gene TRBJ2-6; D might be TRBD1 (6 bases). V shed 5 bases and J shed 4 bases, with 15 bases lying between them. This CDR3 is built from 16 residues. Germline CDR1 reads SGHAT; CDR2 reads FQNNGV. In DNA, the CDR3 is TGTGCCAGCAGCCGCAACTACAGGGCCGGGGCCAACGTCCTGACTTTC. Protein: CASSRNYRAGANVLTF. The full variable domain, in which reference TRBV11-2 and TRBJ2-6 provide the parts outside the CDR3, is EAGVAQSPRYKIIEKRQSVAFWCNPISGHATLYWYQQILGQGPKLLIQFQNNGVVDDSQLPKDRFSAERLKGVDSTLKIQPAKLEDSAVYLCASSRNYRAGANVLTFGAGSRLTVL.

V gene TRBV28 combines with J gene TRBJ2-3, with 9 bases that match TRBD2. Germline V gene data show CDR1 as MDHEN and CDR2 as SYDVKM. The CDR3 spans 16 residues. V lost 9 bases to trimming and J lost 4 bases; unmatched junction nucleotides: 14. The CDR3 here is CASWAGGPRFADTQYF. CDR3 nucleotides: TGTGCCAGTTGGGCGGGAGGGCCGAGATTCGCAGATACGCAGTATTTT.